Listed here are 23 T cell receptor beta chains from one sample, sequenced in a study of PD-1 blockade in classical Hodgkin lymphoma. Every patient had relapsed following autologous stem cell transplantation, and cohorts differed in brentuximab vedotin exposure. Produced via immunoSEQ multiplex PCR; TCRdb's table is partial and in-frame only. Of about 26,000 clones in the sample, almost 85% were seen once. This sample comprised peripheral blood mononuclear cells (PBMCs), obtained before the second cycle of nivolumab. Receptor source: a human donor with classical Hodgkin lymphoma.

This clone was recorded a few times. This chain uses TRBV7-2 with TRBJ2-2; D perhaps matches TRBD2 (6 bases). CDR1 and CDR2 (germline): SGHTA, FQGNSA. The germline V and J ends were trimmed by 3 bases and 4 bases, with 9 bases remaining between them. CDR3 size: 14 residues. The CDR3 reads CASSLGLGTGELFF. For the CDR3, the DNA is TGTGCCAGCAGCTTGGGACTCGGCACCGGGGAGCTGTTTTTT.

This clone appeared a single time. The chain employs TRBV9 and TRBJ1-1, with D unresolved. Germline CDR1 reads SGDLS; CDR2 reads YYNGEE. V was pared by 0 bases and J by 2 bases, with 8 bases between. The CDR3 is made up of 14 amino acids. This chain's CDR3 is CASSVGGINTEAFF. Here the CDR3 DNA reads TGTGCCAGCAGCGTAGGGGGAATAAACACTGAAGCTTTCTTT.

V and J are TRBV6-5 and TRBJ1-1; no clear D gene. Per the germline V gene, CDR1 is MNHEY and CDR2 is SVGAGI. This CDR3 has 14 amino acids. V dropped 5 bases and J dropped 5 bases, with 15 bases sitting between them. CDR3 nucleotide sequence: TGTGCCAGCAGTGGAAACAGTGTTGGGACTGAAGCTTTCTTT. Translation gives CASSGNSVGTEAFF.

The CDR3 loop is CASSLELTGGYEQYF. The DNA for the CDR3 is TGTGCCAGCAGCTTAGAACTGACAGGGGGCTACGAGCAGTACTTC. V is TRBV7-2 and J is TRBJ2-7; 9 nucleotides match TRBD1. V lost 1 base to trimming and J lost 3 bases; unmatched junction nucleotides: 4. Germline V gene sequence: CDR1 SGHTA, CDR2 FQGNSA. The CDR3 is made up of 15 amino acids.

This chain links TRBV28 with TRBJ2-5; 11 positions match TRBD2. The CDR3 runs 16 residues. V was pared by 5 bases and J by 4 bases, with 9 bases of the junction left unmatched. Germline V gives CDR1 MDHEN, CDR2 SYDVKM. Here the CDR3 DNA reads TGTGCCAGCAGTCCCATGGGACTAGCGGTGGGAGAGACCCAGTACTTC. Translating gives CASSPMGLAVGETQYF.

This clone is labeled as medium-sized (0.01 to 0.1%). CDR3 residues: CASSSLRRGSLDNEQFF. In DNA, the CDR3 is TGTGCCAGCAGTTCCCTCCGCAGGGGAAGCCTTGACAATGAGCAGTTCTTC. The gene calls are TRBV28 and TRBJ2-1, with D possibly TRBD1 on 6 matching bases. The CDR3 has 17 residues. Germline values: CDR1 MDHEN, CDR2 SYDVKM. V was trimmed by 4 bases and J by 5 bases, leaving 21 bases between them. Filled out from reference TRBV28 and TRBJ2-1, the complete variable domain reads DVKVTQSSRYLVKRTGEKVFLECVQDMDHENMFWYRQDPGLGLRLIYFSYDVKMKEKGDIPEGYSVSREKKERFSLILESASTNQTSMYLCASSSLRRGSLDNEQFFGPGTRLTVL.

The gene calls are TRBV6-1 and TRBJ1-2; D is possibly TRBD1 (5 bases). The V gene lost 1 base and the J gene lost 7 bases, with 16 bases spanning the gap. This CDR3 comprises 15 residues. CDR1 and CDR2 (germline): MNHNS, SASEGT. The CDR3 DNA is TGTGCCAGCAGTGAAGGATTCCGGGGCTGGGGTGGCTACACCTTC. Its protein is CASSEGFRGWGGYTF.

The chain employs TRBV27 and TRBJ1-2; D unclear. The CDR3 spans 16 residues. Germline lookup yields CDR1 MNHEY and CDR2 SMNVEV (reference sequence). The germline V and J ends were trimmed by 0 bases and 3 bases, with 14 bases remaining between them. The CDR3 protein is CASSLSRTTLDYGYTF. The CDR3 DNA reads TGTGCCAGCAGTTTATCCCGGACCACATTGGACTATGGCTACACCTTC.

This clone was detected once. The gene calls are TRBV30 and TRBJ2-2, with TRBD2 matching over 7 bases. V shed 3 bases, J shed 5 bases, and the junction held 12 bases outside the gene matches. The CDR3 consists of 16 residues. CDR1 is GTSNPN, CDR2 SVGIG, per germline (reference sequence). The CDR3 DNA sequence: TGTGCCTGGAGCACCATGGGGCGGGGGTTAACCGGGGAGCTGTTTTTT. Protein sequence: CAWSTMGRGLTGELFF.

The J gene is TRBJ1-1, the V gene TRBV12-5; 10 bases are a match to TRBD1. V lost 6 bases, J lost 8 bases, and 15 bases stayed unmatched. The CDR3 has 16 amino acids. Germline values: CDR1 LGHNT, CDR2 FRNRAP. Here the CDR3 DNA reads TGTGCTAGTGGCCGGGACAGGGGACGTTTAGAAGCGGAAGCTTTCTTT. The encoded protein is CASGRDRGRLEAEAFF.

The chain is built from TRBV4-3 and TRBJ2-5; D may match TRBD1 or TRBD2 (6 bases each). Germline V CDR1 and CDR2: LGHNA, YSLEER. Trimming cost V 4 bases and J 5 bases, with 17 bases left between them. The CDR3 loop spans 15 amino acids. The DNA for the CDR3 is TGCGCCAGCAGCCCAGTAAGGGGGGAAGGTGAGACCCAGTACTTC. This gives the protein CASSPVRGEGETQYF.

This clone rates as medium-sized (0.01 to 0.1%). The chain joins TRBV7-3 to TRBJ1-5; D not certain. Per germline, CDR1 SGHTA and CDR2 FQGTGA. Between the trimmed V and J ends, which lost 4 bases and 2 bases, there was a span of 27 bases. The CDR3 is 20 residues long. Here the CDR3 reads CASSSHGFEGKVGGNQPQHF. CDR3 sequence (DNA): TGTGCCAGCAGCTCCCACGGGTTCGAGGGAAAAGTCGGCGGCAATCAGCCCCAGCATTTT.

V is TRBV5-5 and J is TRBJ1-2; D is undetermined. The V gene's germline CDR1 is SGHKS and CDR2 YYEKEE (reference sequence). The CDR3 sequence is 13 residues long. V gave up 2 bases and J gave up 4 bases, with 9 bases separating them. The CDR3 nucleotides are TGTGCCAGCAGCTTAGGCGGTTCCTATGGCTACACCTTC. Protein sequence: CASSLGGSYGYTF.

The CDR3 DNA reads TGTGCCAGCAGTTTTTATCTCAGGAGCTCCTACAATGAGCAGTTCTTC. Protein sequence: CASSFYLRSSYNEQFF. This chain links TRBV28 with TRBJ2-1; D not resolved. This CDR3 is built from 16 residues. Trimming shortened V by 3 bases and J by 0 bases, and 12 bases separated the two germline ends. Germline assignment: CDR1 MDHEN and CDR2 SYDVKM.

This chain connects TRBV29-1 to TRBJ2-7, with D tentatively TRBD1 (5 bases). This CDR3 region has 12 residues. Trimming took off 2 bases at V and 6 bases at J, with 11 bases between the two ends. In germline, CDR1 is SQVTM, CDR2 ANQGSEA. CDR3 DNA: TGCAGCGTTGAACAGGGATATGGCGAGCAGTACTTC. This gives the protein CSVEQGYGEQYF.

The chain uses TRBV18 and TRBJ2-7; no clear D. CDR1 and CDR2 from the germline V gene are KGHSH and LQKENI. V was cut by 3 bases and J by 5 bases, with 14 bases left in between. The CDR3 runs to 14 residues. CDR3 sequence reads: CASSPSEGFHEQYF. In DNA, the CDR3 is TGTGCCAGCTCACCCAGTGAAGGGTTTCACGAGCAGTACTTC.

V and J are TRBV2 and TRBJ1-4; 10 bases are a match to TRBD1. The CDR3 has 15 amino acids. V was pared by 5 bases and J by 6 bases, with 6 bases of the junction left unmatched. Per the germline V gene, CDR1 is SNHLY and CDR2 is FYNNEI. The CDR3 DNA reads as TGTGCCAGCAGTTCCCGACAGGGGGCATATGAAAAACTGTTTTTT. Protein product: CASSSRQGAYEKLFF.

Of note for this clone: The junction and the germline gene differ at one end; a read error may be behind it. The chain has TRBV6-5 and TRBJ1-1; 7 bases match TRBD1. CDR1 and CDR2 (germline): MNHEY, SVGAGI. The CDR3 extends over 11 amino acids. CDR3 in DNA: TGTGCCAGCAGTGACAGGGTCCTTTCCGCCTTT. Its translation is CASSDRVLSAF.

The chain joins TRBV2 to TRBJ2-3; D is possibly TRBD2 (5 bases). The CDR3 length is 11 residues. V lost 6 bases, J lost 8 bases, and 9 bases lay in between. The germline V gene encodes CDR1 SNHLY and CDR2 FYNNEI. The CDR3 coding sequence is TGTGCCAGCAGGAGGGAGCGTACGCAGTATTTT. Translation gives CASRRERTQYF.

V is TRBV11-2 and J is TRBJ2-3; D possibly corresponds to TRBD2 (5 bases). V shed 3 bases and J shed 5 bases, with 24 bases lying between them. This CDR3 region has 18 residues. Germline-derived CDR1 and CDR2 are SGHAT and FQNNGV. CDR3 protein: CASSFPWGEVGWQDTQYF. CDR3 coding DNA: TGTGCCAGCAGCTTCCCCTGGGGAGAGGTGGGGTGGCAAGATACGCAGTATTTT.

The table lists this clone with a count of one. This rearrangement joins TRBV5-4 to TRBJ1-6; 8 bases are shared with TRBD1. Germline CDR1 SGHNT, CDR2 YYREEE (reference sequence). The CDR3 is 14 amino acids. The ends lost 0 bases at V and 9 bases at J; junction bases unmatched: 2. The CDR3 is CASSLAGGTSPLHF. DNA of the CDR3: TGTGCCAGCAGCTTGGCAGGGGGCACTTCACCCCTCCACTTT.

The V call is TRBV9, the J call TRBJ2-3, with D possibly being TRBD1 (6 bases). The ends were cut back, 3 bases at V and 4 bases at J, with 12 bases in the middle. CDR3 length: 14 residues. Per the germline V gene, CDR1 is SGDLS and CDR2 is YYNGEE. CDR3 DNA sequence: TGTGCCAGCAGCGCCATGGACAGCCCAGATACGCAGTATTTT. Protein product: CASSAMDSPDTQYF.

The chain is built from TRBV6-6 and TRBJ1-2, with 8 bases fitting TRBD1. CDR3 length equals 13 residues. Germline CDR1 MNHNY, CDR2 SVGAGI (reference sequence). J gave up 3 bases and V 6 bases, and 3 bases lay outside the gene matches. The CDR3 nucleotides are TGTGCCAGCAGAACGACAGGGGACTATGGCTACACCTTC. It specifies CASRTTGDYGYTF.